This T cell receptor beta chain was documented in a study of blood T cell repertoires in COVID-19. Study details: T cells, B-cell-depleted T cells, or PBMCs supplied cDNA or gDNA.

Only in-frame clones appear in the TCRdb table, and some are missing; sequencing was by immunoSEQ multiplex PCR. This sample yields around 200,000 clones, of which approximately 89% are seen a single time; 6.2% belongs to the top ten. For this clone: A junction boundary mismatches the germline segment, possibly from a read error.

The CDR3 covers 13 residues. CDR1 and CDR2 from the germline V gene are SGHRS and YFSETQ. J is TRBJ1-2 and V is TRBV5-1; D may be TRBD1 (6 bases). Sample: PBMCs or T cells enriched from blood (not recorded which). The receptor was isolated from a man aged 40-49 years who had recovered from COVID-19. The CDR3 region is CASSLGGPRGQHF. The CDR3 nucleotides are TGCGCCAGCAGCTTGGGTGGCCCCAGGGGTCAACACTTC.